The next 22 T cell receptor beta chains were all read from a single sample in a study of shared clonotypes between healthy human individuals (dated by TCRdb to 2018 to 2021). Library construction relied on the immunoSEQ multiplex PCR assay. TCRdb obtained this table from immuneACCESS and retained in-frame rearrangements with V and J assigned. These tables miss some clones; where compared with another copy, unresolved V genes account for less than half of the shortfall, and the remainder is unexplained. The sample has millions of clones on record, approximately 94% of them singletons. Of the sample, 0.85% to 1.3% is held by the ten largest clones. For the CD8 naive samples, CD45RO-negative cells were positively selected for CCR7, yielding a CD45RA+CCR7+ population from which TemRA cells were excluded. Sample: naive CD8+ T cells sorted from blood. The cell subset or site label here, explained by the study, means: CD45RA+CCR7+. These receptor sequences come from a man in his late teens or twenties in good health.

The V call is TRBV4-1, the J call TRBJ2-7; D ambiguous. V lost 2 bases, J lost 4 bases, and 9 bases lay in between. Germline-derived CDR1 and CDR2 are MGHRA and YSYEKL. CDR3 size: 13 residues. CDR3 sequence reads: CASSQTGYYEQYF. CDR3 in DNA: TGCGCCAGCAGCCAAACCGGGTATTACGAGCAGTACTTC.

V is TRBV5-4 and J is TRBJ1-1; D perhaps matches TRBD1 (5 bases). Germline CDR1 reads SGHNT; CDR2 reads YYREEE (reference sequence). Trimming left V 1 base short and J 5 bases short, with 9 bases between. This CDR3 has 13 amino acids. The CDR3 DNA sequence: TGTGCCAGCAGCTTGTCGGGGGAAACTGAAGCTTTCTTT. Residues: CASSLSGETEAFF.

The chain couples TRBV7-9 to TRBJ2-1; maybe TRBD2 (6 bases). Germline lookup yields CDR1 SEHNR and CDR2 FQNEAQ (reference sequence). Trimming cost V 5 bases and J 7 bases, with 21 bases left between them. The CDR3 spans 16 residues. The CDR3 sequence: CASSALRGVGGNEQFF. Here the CDR3 DNA reads TGTGCCAGCAGCGCCCTTAGGGGCGTCGGGGGTAATGAGCAGTTCTTC. The entire variable domain, with the rest obtained from reference TRBV7-9 and TRBJ2-1, is as follows: DTGVSQNPRHKITKRGQNVTFRCDPISEHNRLYWYRQTLGQGPEFLTYFQNEAQLEKSRLLSDRFSAERPKGSFSTLEIQRTEQGDSAMYLCASSALRGVGGNEQFFGPGTRLTVL.

Comment on this clone: Within the sample, other DNA sequences also encode this same CDR3. The J gene is TRBJ2-2, the V gene TRBV28; D gene unclear. This CDR3 region has 14 residues. The germline CDR1 and CDR2 sequences are MDHEN and SYDVKM. V was trimmed by 3 bases and J by 1 base, leaving 6 bases between them. The CDR3 coding sequence is TGTGCCAGCAGTTTCCGGCTGAACACCGGGGAGCTGTTTTTT. This codes for CASSFRLNTGELFF.

The rearrangement links TRBV7-9 to TRBJ2-7, with 8 nucleotides matching TRBD2. V lost 5 bases, J lost 1 base, and 4 bases stayed unmatched. The CDR3 has 14 residues. Germline lookup yields CDR1 SEHNR and CDR2 FQNEAQ (reference sequence). CDR3 DNA: TGTGCCAGCAGCCGAGCGGGGGAATCCTACGAGCAGTACTTC. Amino acids: CASSRAGESYEQYF.

The chain links TRBV2 to TRBJ1-1, with no clear D. Trimming cost V 3 bases and J 3 bases, with 5 bases left between them. The CDR3 consists of 12 residues. CDR1 is SNHLY and CDR2 is FYNNEI in the germline V gene. The CDR3 protein is CASSEGYTEAFF. CDR3 in DNA: TGTGCCAGCAGTGAGGGATACACTGAAGCTTTCTTT.

J is TRBJ2-7 and V is TRBV14; TRBD1 is a possible D gene (6 bases). Between the trimmed V and J ends, which lost 1 base and 6 bases, there was a span of 10 bases. This CDR3 has 13 residues. From germline, CDR1 is SGHDN and CDR2 FVKESK. Written as DNA, the CDR3 is TGTGCCAGCAGCCAAGGCGGCAGGGGCGAGCAGTACTTC. The encoded protein is CASSQGGRGEQYF.

The chain is built from TRBV30 and TRBJ2-7; tentatively, D is TRBD1 (6 bases). This CDR3 has 14 amino acids. Deletions cut 4 bases from V and 1 base from J, with 14 bases between. Germline V CDR1 and CDR2: GTSNPN, SVGIG (reference sequence). The CDR3 spells CAWTYEDRSYEQYF. CDR3 in DNA: TGTGCCTGGACCTATGAGGACAGATCCTACGAGCAGTACTTC.

This clone has a single count. The chain uses TRBV19 and TRBJ2-7, with D possibly TRBD2 on 6 matching bases. Trimming left V 5 bases short and J 2 bases short, with 10 bases between. CDR1 LNHDA and CDR2 SQIVND come from the germline V gene (reference sequence). The CDR3 has 13 amino acids. The CDR3 here is CASSERAAYEQYF. The CDR3 DNA reads TGTGCCAGTAGTGAGCGGGCCGCCTACGAGCAGTACTTC.

The chain combines TRBV18 with TRBJ1-3; D not resolved. Germline CDR1 KGHSH, CDR2 LQKENI. This CDR3 is built from 14 residues. V was clipped by 2 bases and J by 5 bases, with 10 bases between them. The CDR3 protein is CASSPGSERNTIYF. CDR3 nucleotide sequence: TGTGCCAGCTCACCAGGGAGTGAGAGAAACACCATATATTTT.

This clone was detected only a few times. The sample contains more than one DNA sequence encoding this CDR3. The chain combines TRBV5-4 with TRBJ1-6; D not certain. Germline lookup yields CDR1 SGHNT and CDR2 YYREEE (reference sequence). This CDR3 contains 12 residues. Trimming stripped 0 bases from V and 7 bases from J, with 2 bases between. The DNA of the CDR3 is TGTGCCAGCAGCTTGGGGAATTCACCCCTCCACTTT. Protein sequence: CASSLGNSPLHF.

In this sample, this clone turned up once. The genes are TRBV5-1 and TRBJ1-2; 8 positions match TRBD1. The trim removed 0 bases at V and 0 bases at J, leaving 10 bases unmatched. CDR3 length: 18 amino acids. Germline V gives CDR1 SGHRS, CDR2 YFSETQ. As DNA, the CDR3 is TGCGCCAGCAGCTTGGACCCTCCGACAGGGGTTGCTAACTATGGCTACACCTTC. This gives the protein CASSLDPPTGVANYGYTF. Combining the CDR3 with reference TRBV5-1 and TRBJ1-2 gives the whole variable domain KAGVTQTPRYLIKTRGQQVTLSCSPISGHRSVSWYQQTPGQGLQFLFEYFSETQRNKGNFPGRFSGRQFSNSRSEMNVSTLELGDSALYLCASSLDPPTGVANYGYTFGSGTRLTVV.

The chain uses TRBV2 and TRBJ2-7; 9 bases match TRBD1. With V trimmed by 6 bases and J by 5 bases, 11 bases remained unmatched. Per germline, CDR1 SNHLY and CDR2 FYNNEI. There are 15 residues in the CDR3. The CDR3 DNA sequence: TGTGCCAGCAGCCCGGTAAGCGGACAGGGGAACGAGCAGTACTTC. Translation: CASSPVSGQGNEQYF.

The chain uses TRBV7-2 and TRBJ2-7, with unresolved D. Between the trimmed V and J ends, which lost 4 bases and 6 bases, there was a span of 13 bases. The CDR3 spans 13 residues. The germline V gene has CDR1 SGHTA and CDR2 FQGNSA. DNA for the CDR3: TGTGCCAGCAGCTCAATTATGCGGCGCGAGCAGTACTTC. Amino acids: CASSSIMRREQYF.

The chain uses TRBV28 and TRBJ1-3; D gene uncertain. Germline CDR1 MDHEN, CDR2 SYDVKM. Trimming removed 3 bases from V and 0 bases from J, with 9 bases in between. The CDR3 loop spans 15 amino acids. As DNA, the CDR3 is TGTGCCAGCAGTTTGACTGTGTTCTCTGGAAACACCATATATTTT. Translating it yields CASSLTVFSGNTIYF.

The rearrangement uses TRBV2 and TRBJ2-3; D is uncertain. Trimming cost V 6 bases and J 4 bases, with 11 bases left between them. This CDR3 comprises 13 residues. Germline assignment: CDR1 SNHLY and CDR2 FYNNEI. The CDR3 loop is CASRPDVADTQYF. The CDR3 nucleotides read TGTGCCAGCAGACCGGACGTCGCAGATACGCAGTATTTT.

V is TRBV29-1 and J is TRBJ2-2; TRBD1 is a possible D gene (5 bases). CDR3 length: 13 amino acids. V was pared by 5 bases and J by 2 bases, with 9 bases between. Germline loops: CDR1 SQVTM, CDR2 ANQGSEA. The CDR3 DNA reads TGCAGCGTTCCCGACAGAAACACCGGGGAGCTGTTTTTT. Translation gives CSVPDRNTGELFF.

Concerning this clone: The same CDR3 is also encoded by other DNA sequences in this sample. This rearrangement joins TRBV6-4 to TRBJ2-3; D not resolved. The CDR3 has 12 residues. V was cut by 2 bases and J by 6 bases, with 6 bases left in between. Germline CDR1 MRHNA, CDR2 SNTAGT. In nucleotides, the CDR3 is TGTGCCAGCAGTGACGACACGGATACGCAGTATTTT. It codes for CASSDDTDTQYF.

This clone appeared a single time. In DNA, the CDR3 is TGTGCCTGGAGTGTAAGGGTCCAGGTGGGCACAGATACGCAGTATTTT. Protein product: CAWSVRVQVGTDTQYF. The chain combines TRBV30 with TRBJ2-3; the D is unclear. V gave up 0 bases and J gave up 1 base, with 14 bases separating them. Per the germline V gene, CDR1 is GTSNPN and CDR2 is SVGIG (reference sequence). CDR3 size: 16 residues.

The chain carries TRBV30 and TRBJ2-2; 10 bases are shared with TRBD2. This CDR3 contains 17 residues. The V gene end was trimmed by 3 bases and the J gene end by 0 bases; junction bases not matched to a gene: 7. Germline values: CDR1 GTSNPN, CDR2 SVGIG (reference sequence). CDR3 protein: CAWRWASGRTNTGELFF. In DNA form, the CDR3 reads TGTGCCTGGAGATGGGCTAGCGGGAGAACGAACACCGGGGAGCTGTTTTTT.

The chain employs TRBV6-5 and TRBJ1-1, with a possible D match to TRBD1 (5 bases). Trimming pared 1 base from V and 6 bases from J, leaving 12 bases between. Germline-derived CDR1 and CDR2 are MNHEY and SVGAGI. The CDR3 spans 14 residues. Here the CDR3 DNA reads TGTGCCAGCAGTTACTTCGGGGACGTGGCTGAAGCTTTCTTT. It is translated as CASSYFGDVAEAFF.

The chain combines TRBV6-6 with TRBJ2-3; no clear D. CDR3 length equals 16 residues. Trimming stripped 0 bases from V and 6 bases from J, with 16 bases between. Germline V gene lookup returns CDR1 MNHNY and CDR2 SVGAGI (reference sequence). The CDR3 loop is CASSYSVERLADTQYF. CDR3 bases: TGTGCCAGCAGTTACTCGGTGGAGAGGTTGGCGGATACGCAGTATTTT.